This TCR beta chain was captured by sequencing in a study of regulatory T cells in long-lasting Graves disease. Findings and limits, study-wide: Persistent disease was characterized by preferential usage of TRBV28, TRBJ1-2 and TRBJ2-5. Accuracy might have suffered from few samples. New patients shared more than 950 public clonotypes, and persistent patients shared more, with about 2,700.

Researchers made TCR beta libraries by using iRepertoire HTBI primers and running Arm-PCR on CDR3 regions. TCRdb re-analysed the multiplex PCR reads in MiXCR, keeping a single row per CDR3 protein. The table shows approximately 470,000 distinct CDR3 sequences, with roughly 20% occurring only once. V was pared by 5 bases and J by 0 bases, with 10 bases of the junction left unmatched. The CDR3 has 17 residues. Germline V gene data show CDR1 as SEHNR and CDR2 as FQNEAQ (reference sequence). Time point specified: persistent/refractory GD, antithyroid drugs over 5 years with positive TRAb. Scientists built the TCR library using RNA that was extracted from PBMCs. As concerns this clonotype: What it recognizes is unknown.

This chain links TRBV7-9 with TRBJ2-7; 10 nucleotides line up with TRBD2. The clonotype was recovered from a female donor with Graves disease. Material: peripheral blood mononuclear cells (PBMCs), obtained when the disease was refractory, from a patient treated with antithyroid drugs. The CDR3: CASSPGLAIRSSYEQYF. The CDR3 region has the DNA TGTGCCAGCAGCCCGGGACTAGCGATTCGAAGCTCCTACGAGCAGTACTTC. The complete variable domain, with remaining parts taken from reference TRBV7-9 and TRBJ2-7, reads DTGVSQNPRHKITKRGQNVTFRCDPISEHNRLYWYRQTLGQGPEFLTYFQNEAQLEKSRLLSDRFSAERPKGSFSTLEIQRTEQGDSAMYLCASSPGLAIRSSYEQYFGPGTRLTVT.